This T cell receptor (beta chain) stems from a study of blood T cell repertoires in COVID-19. In the study overall: Sites across the United States, Italy and Spain contributed samples from acute and convalescent COVID-19. T cells, B-cell-depleted T cells, or PBMCs supplied cDNA or gDNA.

Original methodology: By means of reference gene primer amplification, nucleated cell counts were estimated. Libraries were prepared by immunoSEQ multiplex PCR; TCRdb keeps only in-frame clonotypes and omits some of them. For V, J and clone size, that table is used; D and trimming come from the DNA. The sample has under 100,000 clones, about 80% seen once. This clone has just one count. The sample taken for sequencing was peripheral blood. The sequence derives from a woman in her 40s with active or convalescent COVID-19.

The CDR3: CASSQGVRRENIQYF. The CDR3 DNA reads as TGTGCCAGCAGCCAAGGAGTCCGGAGGGAAAACATTCAGTACTTC. The genes are TRBV3-1 (or the pseudogene TRBV3-2) and TRBJ2-4; D may be TRBD2 (6 bases). Germline lookup yields CDR1 LGHDT and CDR2 YNNKEL (reference sequence). Trimming took 1 base from V and 5 from J, leaving 12 bases between them. CDR3 size: 15 residues.